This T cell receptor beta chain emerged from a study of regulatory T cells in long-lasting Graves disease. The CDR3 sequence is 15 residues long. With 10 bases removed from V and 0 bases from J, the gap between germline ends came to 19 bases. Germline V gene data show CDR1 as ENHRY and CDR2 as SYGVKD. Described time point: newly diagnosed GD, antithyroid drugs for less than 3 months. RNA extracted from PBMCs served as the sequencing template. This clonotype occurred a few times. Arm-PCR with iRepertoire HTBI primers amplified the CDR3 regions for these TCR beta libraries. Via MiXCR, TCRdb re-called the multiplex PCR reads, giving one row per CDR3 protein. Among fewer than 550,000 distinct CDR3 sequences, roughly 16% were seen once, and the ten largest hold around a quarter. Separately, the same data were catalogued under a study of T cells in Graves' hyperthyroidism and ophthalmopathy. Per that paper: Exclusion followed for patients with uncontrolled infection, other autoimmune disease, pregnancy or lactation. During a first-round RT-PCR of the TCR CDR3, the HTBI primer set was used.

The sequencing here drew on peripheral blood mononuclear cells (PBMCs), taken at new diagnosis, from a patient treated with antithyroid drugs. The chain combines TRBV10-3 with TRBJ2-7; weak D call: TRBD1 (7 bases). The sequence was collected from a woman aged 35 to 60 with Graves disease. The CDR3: CATKPRGDSSYEQYF. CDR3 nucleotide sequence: TGTGCCACTAAACCTAGGGGGGACAGCTCCTACGAGCAGTACTTC.